This TCR beta chain was sequenced in a study of blood T cell repertoires in COVID-19. Study summary: Spain, Italy and the United States supplied samples that represented acute and convalescent COVID-19. In each case, the material was cDNA or gDNA derived from T cells, B-cell-depleted T cells, or PBMCs.

In the source study's methods: Nucleated cell counts were estimated from reference gene primer amplification. Using immunoSEQ multiplex PCR, the repertoire was profiled, and TCRdb retains in-frame clones only, with some absent. V, J and clone size are those of that table, while D and trimming were read from the DNA. The sample contains under 55,000 clones, about nine tenths of which appear only once. The CDR3 covers 14 residues. Germline assignment: CDR1 DFQATT and CDR2 SNEGSKA (reference sequence). Trimming took off 3 bases at V and 0 bases at J, with 11 bases between the two ends. The rearrangement joins TRBV20-1 to TRBJ1-1; D uncertain. This clonotype originated in a human donor in a cohort sampled during active COVID-19. Sample: peripheral blood. The DNA for the CDR3 is TGCAGTGCTAGTTTTTCGGGTGTGAACACTGAAGCTTTCTTT. Protein product: CSASFSGVNTEAFF.